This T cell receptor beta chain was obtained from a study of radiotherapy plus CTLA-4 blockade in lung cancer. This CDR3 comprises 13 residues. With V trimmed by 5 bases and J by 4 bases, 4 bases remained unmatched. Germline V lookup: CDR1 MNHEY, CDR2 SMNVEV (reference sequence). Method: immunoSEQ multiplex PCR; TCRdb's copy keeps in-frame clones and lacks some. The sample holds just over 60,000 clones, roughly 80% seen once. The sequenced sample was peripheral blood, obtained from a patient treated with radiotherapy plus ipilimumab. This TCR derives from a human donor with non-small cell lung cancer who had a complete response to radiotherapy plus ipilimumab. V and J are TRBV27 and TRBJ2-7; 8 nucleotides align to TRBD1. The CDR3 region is CASSGQGYYEQYF. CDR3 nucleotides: TGTGCCAGCAGTGGACAGGGCTATTACGAGCAGTACTTC.